Following are 5 T cell receptor beta chains from one sample sequenced in a study of blood T cell repertoires in COVID-19. Produced via immunoSEQ multiplex PCR; TCRdb's table is partial and in-frame only. This table has 130,000 to 150,000 clones, 87% appearing once. What was sequenced was peripheral blood. The receptor set was obtained from a woman aged 50 to 60 with active or convalescent COVID-19.

The chain joins TRBV13 to TRBJ2-3, with TRBD2 identical over 8 bases. Germline CDR1 and CDR2: PRHDT and FYEKMQ (reference sequence). V gave up 5 bases and J gave up 3 bases; unmatched junction bases: 10. The CDR3 consists of 16 residues. The CDR3 DNA sequence: TGTGCCAGCAGCCAGGTCGCCGGACTAGCAACAGATACGCAGTATTTT. Protein sequence: CASSQVAGLATDTQYF.

V usage is TRBV18 and J usage is TRBJ2-1; TRBD2 agrees at 14 bases. Germline lookup yields CDR1 KGHSH and CDR2 LQKENI. Losses at the gene ends were 6 bases for V and 5 bases for J; bases not matched to a gene: 6. The CDR3 is 16 amino acids. The CDR3 here is CASSPGTSGGNNEQFF. CDR3 bases: TGTGCCAGCTCCCCGGGGACTAGCGGGGGCAACAATGAGCAGTTCTTC.

This chain connects TRBV27 to TRBJ1-5; D gene unclear. V was trimmed by 5 bases and J by 0 bases, leaving 8 bases between them. The CDR3 runs 14 residues. The V gene's germline CDR1 is MNHEY and CDR2 SMNVEV (reference sequence). The CDR3 nucleotides read TGTGCCAGCAGTCCCAACTTTAGCAATCAGCCCCAGCATTTT. It codes for CASSPNFSNQPQHF.

The rearrangement joins TRBV5-1 to TRBJ1-4; D unresolved. The V end lost 2 bases, the J end lost 8 bases, and 13 bases lay between the germline ends. Germline lookup yields CDR1 SGHRS and CDR2 YFSETQ. The CDR3 contains 14 residues. CDR3 in DNA: TGCGCCAGCAGCTTCGGGAAAAGAGGGGAAAAACTGTTTTTT. Translation gives CASSFGKRGEKLFF.

The chain employs TRBV11-2 and TRBJ1-4, with D maybe TRBD1 (6 bases). V lost 3 bases to trimming and J lost 8 bases, with 16 bases between them. In germline, CDR1 is SGHAT, CDR2 FQNNGV. This CDR3 is built from 15 residues. CDR3 bases: TGTGCCAGCAGCTTGGATGGGGGCATGGGAGAAAAACTGTTTTTT. It codes for CASSLDGGMGEKLFF.